This TCR beta chain appears in the sequencing data of a study of somatic mutations in cytotoxic T cells in rheumatoid arthritis. For the study at large: At nearly 100% purity, some V beta antibody-stained T-cell populations were flow-sorted, and these included V beta1+ cells that were sequenced for TCRB.

In this sample, this clone turned up a few times. What it binds is unknown. Trimming took 2 bases from V and 7 from J, leaving 20 bases between them. The CDR3 runs to 16 residues. CDR1 SEHNR and CDR2 FQNEAQ come from the germline V gene (reference sequence). Regarding the study as a whole: Some patients, 8 of 65, had a largest CD8+ clone that exceeded 20% of CD8+ cells. Significant differences in CD8+ T-cell clonality were not found between rheumatoid arthritis patients and healthy controls (age-matched). For patients with rheumatoid arthritis, CD8+ clonality went up with age, while healthy controls showed no such change.

Method: immunoSEQ multiplex PCR; TCRdb's copy keeps in-frame clones and lacks some. The data contain under 7,500 clones, about 68% of them singletons. Sequenced: CD8+ T cells sorted from blood. The receptor comes from a woman aged 55-70 years in good health. The chain links TRBV7-9 to TRBJ1-2, with D possibly matching TRBD1 (6 bases). The CDR3 coding sequence is TGTGCCAGCAGCTTATTCGGCGACAGGCATTTAGGTGGCTACACCTTC. This codes for CASSLFGDRHLGGYTF.